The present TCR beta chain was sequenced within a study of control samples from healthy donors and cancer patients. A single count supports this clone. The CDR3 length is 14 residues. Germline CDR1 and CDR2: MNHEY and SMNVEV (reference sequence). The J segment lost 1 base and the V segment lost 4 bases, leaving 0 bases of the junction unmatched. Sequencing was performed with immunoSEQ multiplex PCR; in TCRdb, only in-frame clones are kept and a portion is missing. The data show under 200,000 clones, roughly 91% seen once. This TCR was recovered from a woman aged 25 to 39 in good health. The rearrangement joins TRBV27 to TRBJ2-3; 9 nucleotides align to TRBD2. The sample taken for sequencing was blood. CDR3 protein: CASSWTSGTDTQYF. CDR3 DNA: TGTGCCAGCAGTTGGACTAGCGGCACAGATACGCAGTATTTT.